This T cell receptor (beta chain) was observed in a study of blood T cell repertoires in COVID-19. Study background: Acute and convalescent COVID-19 specimens originated in the United States, Italy and Spain. T cells, B-cell-depleted T cells, or PBMCs supplied cDNA or gDNA.

Methods used by the authors: Reference gene primers were amplified, and this amplification served to estimate nucleated cell counts. TCRdb keeps only in-frame clones here, not all; method: immunoSEQ multiplex PCR. V, J and clone size derive from that table, while D and trimming were established from the DNA sequence. The data hold around 70,000 clones, with about 86% observed a single time. This CDR3 comprises 16 residues. Trimming stripped 1 base from V and 1 base from J, with 11 bases between. In germline, CDR1 is SGHDT, CDR2 YYEEEE. This TCR was recovered from a human donor in a cohort sampled during active COVID-19. The chain combines TRBV5-6 with TRBJ2-2, with D perhaps TRBD1 (5 bases). The specimen was peripheral blood. CDR3 nucleotides: TGTGCCAGCAGCTTGAATGCAGGGAAGAACACCGGGGAGCTGTTTTTT. Amino acid sequence: CASSLNAGKNTGELFF.